There are many counts of the clone carrying this T cell receptor (beta chain). The antigen remains unidentified. V lost 3 bases, J lost 7 bases, and 9 bases lay in between. The CDR3 is made up of 13 amino acids. Germline V gene data show CDR1 as SNHLY and CDR2 as FYNNEI. When ophthalmopathy did not progress within 18 months, Graves' hyperthyroidism was considered stable. Thyroid ultrasound and orbital computed tomography, with clinical symptoms and serum thyroxine and TRAb, informed diagnoses. The data belong to a study of T cells in Graves' hyperthyroidism and ophthalmopathy. Points from the study as a whole: Peripheral blood also featured most of the thyroid clonotypes expanded above 0.001. Ophthalmopathy, as predicted by the model, came a median 6.5 months after the prediction.

What was amplified from RNA transcripts were TCR beta CDR3 regions. TCR CDR3 underwent first-round RT-PCR with the HTBI primer set. TCRdb independently ran MiXCR on the multiplex PCR reads; one entry per CDR3 protein. The sample consists of approximately 640,000 distinct CDR3 sequences, 17% of them appearing once. Sequencing used blood. The clonotype originates from a man between 50 and 59 years old with Graves' hyperthyroidism. The chain is built from TRBV2 and TRBJ1-4; perhaps TRBD1 as D (5 bases). CDR3 bases: TGTGCCAGCAGTGAGCAGGGAAGTGAAAAACTGTTTTTT. It translates to CASSEQGSEKLFF.